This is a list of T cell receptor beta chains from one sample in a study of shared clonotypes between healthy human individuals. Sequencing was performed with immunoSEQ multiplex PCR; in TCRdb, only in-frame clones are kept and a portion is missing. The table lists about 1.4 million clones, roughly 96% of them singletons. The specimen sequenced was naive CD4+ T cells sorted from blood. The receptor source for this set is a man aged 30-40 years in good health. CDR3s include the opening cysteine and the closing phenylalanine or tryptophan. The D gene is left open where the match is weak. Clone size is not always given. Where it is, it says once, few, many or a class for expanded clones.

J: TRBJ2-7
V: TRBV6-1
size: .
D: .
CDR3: CASSDRRGSYEQYF
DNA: TGTGCCAGCAGTGATAGAAGAGGCTCCTACGAGCAGTACTTC

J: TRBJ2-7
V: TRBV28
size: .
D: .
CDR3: CASSPPRYYEQYF
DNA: TGTGCCAGCAGCCCCCCGAGATACTACGAGCAGTACTTC

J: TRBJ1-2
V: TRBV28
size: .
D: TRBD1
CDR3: CASSLGGTDYGYTF
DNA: TGTGCCAGCAGCCTAGGGGGGACAGACTATGGCTACACCTTC

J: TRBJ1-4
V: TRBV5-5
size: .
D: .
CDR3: CASSRQIRGGEKLFF
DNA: TGTGCCAGCAGCCGACAGATCAGAGGGGGTGAAAAACTGTTTTTT

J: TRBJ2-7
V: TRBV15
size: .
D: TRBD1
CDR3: CATSRLGTGADEQYF
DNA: TGTGCCACCAGCAGATTGGGGACAGGGGCGGACGAGCAGTACTTC

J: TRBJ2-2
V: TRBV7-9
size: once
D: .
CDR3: CASSLETGELFF
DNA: TGTGCCAGCAGCTTAGAGACCGGGGAGCTGTTTTTT

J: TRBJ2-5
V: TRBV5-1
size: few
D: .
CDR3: CASSLAGETQYF
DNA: TGCGCCAGCAGCTTGGCCGGTGAGACCCAGTACTTC

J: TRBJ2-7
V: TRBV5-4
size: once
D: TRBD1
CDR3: CASSLRTGGPLNYEQYF
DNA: TGTGCCAGCAGCTTGAGGACAGGGGGCCCCCTTAACTACGAGCAGTACTTC

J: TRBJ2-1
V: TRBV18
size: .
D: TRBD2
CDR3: CASSREPLRLAATINEQFF
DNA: TGTGCCAGCTCACGAGAGCCCCTAAGGCTAGCGGCCACAATCAATGAGCAGTTCTTC

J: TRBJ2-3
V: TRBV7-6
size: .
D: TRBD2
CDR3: CASSSPSTSGSTDTQYF
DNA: TGTGCCAGCAGCTCCCCCTCGACTAGCGGGAGCACAGATACGCAGTATTTT

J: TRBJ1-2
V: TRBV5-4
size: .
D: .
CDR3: CASSLARGYNYGYTF
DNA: TGTGCCAGCAGCTTGGCTAGGGGGTATAACTATGGCTACACCTTC

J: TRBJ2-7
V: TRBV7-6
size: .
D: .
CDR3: CASSPGGQNEQYF
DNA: TGTGCCAGCAGCCCGGGTGGGCAGAACGAGCAGTACTTC

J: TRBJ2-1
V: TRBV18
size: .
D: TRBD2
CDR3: CASSPLPSGIYNEQFF
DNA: TGTGCCAGCTCACCACTTCCTAGCGGGATTTACAATGAGCAGTTCTTC

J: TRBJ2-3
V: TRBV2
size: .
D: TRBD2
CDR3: CASRDGLAGAGTQYF
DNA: TGTGCCAGCAGGGATGGGCTAGCGGGGGCCGGTACGCAGTATTTT

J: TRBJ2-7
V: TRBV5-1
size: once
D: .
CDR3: CASSLEGPPEQYF
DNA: TGCGCCAGCAGCTTGGAAGGGCCCCCCGAGCAGTACTTC

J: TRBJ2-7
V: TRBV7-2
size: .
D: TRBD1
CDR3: CASSRDRGGEQYF
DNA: TGTGCCAGCAGCCGGGACAGGGGCGGCGAGCAGTACTTC

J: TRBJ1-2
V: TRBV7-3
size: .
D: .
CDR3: CASSLTPSGDLNGYTF
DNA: TGTGCCAGCAGCTTGACCCCCAGCGGAGACCTTAATGGCTACACCTTC

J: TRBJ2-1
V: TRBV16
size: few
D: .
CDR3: CASSQLSYNEQFF
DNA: TGTGCCAGCAGCCAACTCTCTTACAATGAGCAGTTCTTC

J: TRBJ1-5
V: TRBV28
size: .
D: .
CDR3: CASSLFFRRLGNQPQHF
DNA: TGTGCCAGCAGTTTATTTTTCAGGCGACTCGGCAATCAGCCCCAGCATTTT

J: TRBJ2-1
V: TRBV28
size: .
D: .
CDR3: CASSSTPNEQFF
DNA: TGTGCCAGCAGTTCCACTCCCAATGAGCAGTTCTTC

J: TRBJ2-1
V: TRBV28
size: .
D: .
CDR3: CASSLFASVREQFF
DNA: TGTGCCAGCAGTTTATTCGCTAGCGTCCGTGAGCAGTTCTTC

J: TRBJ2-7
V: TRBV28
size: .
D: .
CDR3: CASFRGFEQYF
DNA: TGTGCCAGCTTTAGGGGGTTCGAGCAGTACTTC

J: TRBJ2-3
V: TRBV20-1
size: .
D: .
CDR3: CSAILGGTQYF
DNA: TGCAGTGCTATTCTGGGAGGTACGCAGTATTTT

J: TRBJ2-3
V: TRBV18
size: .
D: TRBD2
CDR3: CASSAVPGLGSDTQYF
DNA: TGTGCCAGCTCAGCCGTCCCGGGACTAGGATCAGATACGCAGTATTTT

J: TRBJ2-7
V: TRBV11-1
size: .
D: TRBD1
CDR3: CASSQQGSSYEQYF
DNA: TGTGCCAGCAGCCAACAGGGGAGCTCCTACGAGCAGTACTTC

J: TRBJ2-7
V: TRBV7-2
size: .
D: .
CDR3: CASSLALVGGRYEQYF
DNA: TGTGCCAGCAGCTTAGCGCTGGTCGGGGGAAGATACGAGCAGTACTTC

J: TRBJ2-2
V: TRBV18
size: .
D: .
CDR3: CASSPLGPSGPPNTGELFF
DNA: TGTGCCAGCTCACCTCTTGGCCCTTCGGGGCCACCGAACACCGGGGAGCTGTTTTTT

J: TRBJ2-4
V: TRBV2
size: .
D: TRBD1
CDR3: CASRLTGVRDIQYF
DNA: TGTGCCAGCAGATTGACAGGGGTAAGGGACATTCAGTACTTC

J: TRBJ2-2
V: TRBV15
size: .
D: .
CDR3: CATSRAANTGELFF
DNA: TGTGCCACCAGCAGAGCGGCCAACACCGGGGAGCTGTTTTTT

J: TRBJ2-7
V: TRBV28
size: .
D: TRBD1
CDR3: CASSAAGQGPYEQYF
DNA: TGTGCCAGCAGTGCCGCGGGACAGGGACCCTACGAGCAGTACTTC

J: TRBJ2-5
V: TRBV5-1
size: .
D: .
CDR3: CASSFTGFKTQYF
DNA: TGCGCCAGCAGCTTCACAGGGTTTAAGACCCAGTACTTC

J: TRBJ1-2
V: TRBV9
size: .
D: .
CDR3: CASSVERGEGFGYGYTF
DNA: TGTGCCAGCAGCGTAGAAAGGGGTGAGGGATTTGGCTATGGCTACACCTTC

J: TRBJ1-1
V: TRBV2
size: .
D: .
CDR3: CASSEGGLAFF
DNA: TGTGCCAGCAGTGAAGGGGGGCTTGCTTTCTTT

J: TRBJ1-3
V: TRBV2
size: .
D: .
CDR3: CASSAYGGTGNTIYF
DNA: TGTGCCAGCAGTGCGTATGGAGGCACTGGAAACACCATATATTTT

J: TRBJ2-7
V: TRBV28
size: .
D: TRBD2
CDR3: CASSLPSGAYEQYF
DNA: TGTGCCAGCAGTTTACCTAGCGGAGCCTACGAGCAGTACTTC

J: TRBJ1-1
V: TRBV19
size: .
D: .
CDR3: CASSQDTSTEAFF
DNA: TGTGCCAGTAGCCAGGATACATCCACTGAAGCTTTCTTT

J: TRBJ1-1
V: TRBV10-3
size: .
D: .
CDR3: CAIRGSDTEAFF
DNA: TGTGCCATCAGGGGTTCCGACACTGAAGCTTTCTTT

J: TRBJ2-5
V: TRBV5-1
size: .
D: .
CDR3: CASSTTGLRETQYF
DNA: TGCGCCAGCAGCACCACCGGGCTGAGGGAGACCCAGTACTTC

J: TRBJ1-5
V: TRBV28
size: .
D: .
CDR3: CASSSLPWDQPQHF
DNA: TGTGCCAGCAGTTCTCTGCCTTGGGATCAGCCCCAGCATTTT

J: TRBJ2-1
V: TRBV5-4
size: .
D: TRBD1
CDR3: CASSGDRADEQFF
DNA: TGTGCCAGCAGCGGGGACAGGGCTGATGAGCAGTTCTTC

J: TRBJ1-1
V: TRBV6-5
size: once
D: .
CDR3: CASSYLDRTNTEAFF
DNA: TGTGCCAGCAGTTACCTCGACAGGACGAACACTGAAGCTTTCTTT

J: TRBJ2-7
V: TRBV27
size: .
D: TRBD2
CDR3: CASSFGTSGSRFYEQYF
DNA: TGTGCCAGCAGTTTCGGGACTAGCGGGAGTAGGTTCTACGAGCAGTACTTC

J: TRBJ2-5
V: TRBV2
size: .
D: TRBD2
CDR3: CASTRLAGGLQETQYF
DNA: TGTGCCAGCACGAGACTAGCGGGAGGCTTGCAAGAGACCCAGTACTTC

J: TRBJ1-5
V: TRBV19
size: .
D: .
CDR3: CASRAATTGNQPQHF
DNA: TGTGCCAGTAGGGCCGCAACCACGGGCAATCAGCCCCAGCATTTT

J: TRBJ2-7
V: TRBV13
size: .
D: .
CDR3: CASSLGQGPSREQYF
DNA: TGTGCCAGCAGCTTAGGCCAGGGACCTTCTCGGGAGCAGTACTTC

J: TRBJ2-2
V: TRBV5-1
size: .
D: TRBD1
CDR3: CASSQDREAGELFF
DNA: TGCGCCAGCAGCCAGGACAGGGAGGCCGGGGAGCTGTTTTTT

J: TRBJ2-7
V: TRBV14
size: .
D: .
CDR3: CASSQTGVRYEQYF
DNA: TGTGCCAGCAGCCAAACCGGGGTCAGGTACGAGCAGTACTTC

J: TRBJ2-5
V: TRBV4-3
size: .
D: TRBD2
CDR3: CASSQRLAGEGETQYF
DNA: TGCGCCAGCAGCCAAAGATTAGCGGGAGAGGGAGAGACCCAGTACTTC

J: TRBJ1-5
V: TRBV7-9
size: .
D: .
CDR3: CASSSRGGSRRNSNQPQHF
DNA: TGTGCCAGCAGCTCCAGAGGAGGATCCCGGCGCAATAGCAATCAGCCCCAGCATTTT

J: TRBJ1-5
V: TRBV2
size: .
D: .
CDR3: CASSDRGGQPQHF
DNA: TGTGCCAGCAGTGACAGGGGTGGTCAGCCCCAGCATTTT

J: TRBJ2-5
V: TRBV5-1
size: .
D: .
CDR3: CASSHSNGKGETQYF
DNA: TGCGCCAGCAGCCACTCAAACGGGAAGGGCGAGACCCAGTACTTC

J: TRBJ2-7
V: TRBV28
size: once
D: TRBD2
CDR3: CASSPLRGAGLAGGYEQYF
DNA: TGTGCCAGCAGTCCCCTTCGCGGAGCCGGACTAGCGGGAGGCTACGAGCAGTACTTC

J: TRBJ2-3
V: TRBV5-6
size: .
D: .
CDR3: CASSTVGADTQYF
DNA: TGTGCCAGCAGCACCGTCGGGGCAGATACGCAGTATTTT

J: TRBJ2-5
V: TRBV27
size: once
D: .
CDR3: CASSSLGLGHQETQYF
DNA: TGTGCCAGCAGTTCCCTGGGACTGGGCCACCAAGAGACCCAGTACTTC

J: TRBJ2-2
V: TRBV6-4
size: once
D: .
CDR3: CASSPDSYTGELFF
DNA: TGTGCCAGCAGTCCGGACTCATACACCGGGGAGCTGTTTTTT